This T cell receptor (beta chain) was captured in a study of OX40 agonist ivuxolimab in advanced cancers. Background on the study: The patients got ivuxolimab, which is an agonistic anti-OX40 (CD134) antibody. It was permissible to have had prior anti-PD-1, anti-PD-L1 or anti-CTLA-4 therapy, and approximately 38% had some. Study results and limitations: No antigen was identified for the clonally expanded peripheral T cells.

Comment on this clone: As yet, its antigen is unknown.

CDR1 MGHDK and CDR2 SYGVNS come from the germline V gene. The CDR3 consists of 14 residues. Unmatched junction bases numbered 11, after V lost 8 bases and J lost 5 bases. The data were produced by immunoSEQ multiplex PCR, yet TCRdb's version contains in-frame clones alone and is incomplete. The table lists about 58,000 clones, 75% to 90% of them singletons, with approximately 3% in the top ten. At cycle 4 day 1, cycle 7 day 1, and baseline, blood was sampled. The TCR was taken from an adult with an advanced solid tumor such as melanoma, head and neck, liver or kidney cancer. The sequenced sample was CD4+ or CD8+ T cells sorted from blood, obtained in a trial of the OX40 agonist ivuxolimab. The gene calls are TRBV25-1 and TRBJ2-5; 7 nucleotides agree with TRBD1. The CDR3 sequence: CASGRFDRDETQYF. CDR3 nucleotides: TGTGCCAGCGGCCGTTTTGACAGGGATGAGACCCAGTACTTC.